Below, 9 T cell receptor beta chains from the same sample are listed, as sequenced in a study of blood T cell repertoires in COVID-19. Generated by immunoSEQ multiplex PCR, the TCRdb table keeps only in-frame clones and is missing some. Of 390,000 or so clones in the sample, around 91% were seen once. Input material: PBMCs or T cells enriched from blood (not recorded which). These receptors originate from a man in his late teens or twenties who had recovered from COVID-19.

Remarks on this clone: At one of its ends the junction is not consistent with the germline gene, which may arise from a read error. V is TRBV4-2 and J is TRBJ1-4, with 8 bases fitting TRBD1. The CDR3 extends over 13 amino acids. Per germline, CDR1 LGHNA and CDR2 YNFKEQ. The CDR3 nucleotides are TGTGCCAGCAGCCAAGATGTGGGACAGGCCCGGCTTTTT. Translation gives CASSQDVGQARLF.

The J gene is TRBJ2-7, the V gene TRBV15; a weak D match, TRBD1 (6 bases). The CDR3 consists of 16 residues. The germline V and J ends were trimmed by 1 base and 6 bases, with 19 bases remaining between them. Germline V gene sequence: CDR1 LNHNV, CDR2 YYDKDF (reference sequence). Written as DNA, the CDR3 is TGTGCCACCAGCAGAGGGGACAAGCCGCAGGCGCGCGAGCAGTACTTC. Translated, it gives CATSRGDKPQAREQYF.

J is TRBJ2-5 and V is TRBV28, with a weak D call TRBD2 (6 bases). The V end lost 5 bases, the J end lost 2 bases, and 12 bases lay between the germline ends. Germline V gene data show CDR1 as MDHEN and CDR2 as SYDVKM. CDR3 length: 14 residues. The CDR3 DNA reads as TGTGCCAGCAGTACACGGGACTTTCAAGAGACCCAGTACTTC. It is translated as CASSTRDFQETQYF.

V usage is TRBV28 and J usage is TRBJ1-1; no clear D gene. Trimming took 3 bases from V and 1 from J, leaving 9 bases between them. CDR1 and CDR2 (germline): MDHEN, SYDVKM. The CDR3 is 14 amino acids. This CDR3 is CASSFGLGNTEAFF. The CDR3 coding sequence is TGTGCCAGCAGTTTTGGACTAGGGAACACTGAAGCTTTCTTT.

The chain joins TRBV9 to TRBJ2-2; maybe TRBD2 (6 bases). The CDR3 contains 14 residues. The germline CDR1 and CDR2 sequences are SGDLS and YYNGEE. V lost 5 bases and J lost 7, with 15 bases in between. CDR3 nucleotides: TGTGCCAGCAGGGCGGGGTCCCCCAGCGGGGAGCTGTTTTTT. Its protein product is CASRAGSPSGELFF.

The CDR3 protein is CAISEMRGARTEAFF. The DNA of the CDR3 is TGTGCCATCAGTGAGATGCGGGGGGCGCGAACTGAAGCTTTCTTT. The V gene is TRBV10-3, the J gene TRBJ1-1, with D possibly matching TRBD1 (6 bases). Trimming removed 2 bases at V and 5 bases at J, with 15 bases between. Per the germline V gene, CDR1 is ENHRY and CDR2 is SYGVKD. The CDR3 extends over 15 amino acids.

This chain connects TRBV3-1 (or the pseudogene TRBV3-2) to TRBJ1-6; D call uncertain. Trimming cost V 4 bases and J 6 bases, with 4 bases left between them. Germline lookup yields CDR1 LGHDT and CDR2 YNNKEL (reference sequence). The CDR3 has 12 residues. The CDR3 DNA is TGTGCCAGCAGCCTCGGTAATTCACCCCTCCACTTT. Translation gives CASSLGNSPLHF.

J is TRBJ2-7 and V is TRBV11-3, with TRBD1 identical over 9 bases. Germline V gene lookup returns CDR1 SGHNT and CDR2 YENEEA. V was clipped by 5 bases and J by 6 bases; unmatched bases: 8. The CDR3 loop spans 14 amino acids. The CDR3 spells CASSTGTGSSEQYF. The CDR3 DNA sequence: TGTGCCAGCAGCACCGGGACAGGGTCGTCCGAGCAGTACTTC.

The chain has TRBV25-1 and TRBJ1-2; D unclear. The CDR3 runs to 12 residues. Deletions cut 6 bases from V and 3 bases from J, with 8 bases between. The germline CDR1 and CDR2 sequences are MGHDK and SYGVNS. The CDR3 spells CASSTGDYGYTF. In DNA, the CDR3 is TGTGCCAGCAGCACCGGAGACTATGGCTACACCTTC.